These 20 T cell receptor beta chains originate from one sample sequenced in a study of T-cell memory formation after mild COVID-19. TCRdb processed the 5' RACE reads anew with MiXCR; each CDR3 protein has one entry. Here the sample spans roughly 400,000 distinct CDR3 sequences, approximately 15% being singletons. Sequencing was done on a sample of PBMCs or a T cell subset sorted from them (not recorded which). The receptors come from a man aged 18-30 years who had mild COVID-19 (a few samples of this study predate the infection). Cell type and time point are not known.

This clonotype has just a few counts. The rearrangement uses TRBV5-1 and TRBJ1-2; TRBD1 matches 7 bases. The CDR3 is made up of 15 amino acids. The V gene end was trimmed by 4 bases and the J gene end by 8 bases; junction bases not matched to a gene: 14. CDR1 is SGHRS, CDR2 YFSETQ, per germline. The CDR3 DNA follows: TGCGCCAGCAGCGTCGAGGGGGACAGCCCATGGGGCTACACCTTC. Protein product: CASSVEGDSPWGYTF.

This chain joins TRBV5-1 and TRBJ1-3; D is uncertain. CDR1 and CDR2 from the germline V gene are SGHRS and YFSETQ. There are 15 residues in the CDR3. V gave up 2 bases and J gave up 0 bases, with 9 bases separating them. The CDR3 region has the DNA TGCGCCAGCAGCTTTGGACGTCGCTCTGGAAACACCATATATTTT. It translates to CASSFGRRSGNTIYF.

This chain uses TRBV6-5 with TRBJ2-5; tentatively, D is TRBD1 (6 bases). The CDR3 loop spans 13 amino acids. Trimming stripped 7 bases from V and 4 bases from J, with 13 bases between. Germline CDR1 is MNHEY and CDR2 is SVGAGI. CDR3 sequence reads: CASNRPGVETQYF. The CDR3 nucleotides read TGTGCCAGCAACCGGCCAGGGGTAGAGACCCAGTACTTC.

The chain couples TRBV24-1 to TRBJ2-2, with TRBD1 identical over 8 bases. The junction had 9 bases not matched to a gene; V was cut back by 7 bases and J by 9 bases. CDR1 and CDR2 (germline): KGHDR, SFDVKD. The length of the CDR3 is 14 residues. The DNA of the CDR3 is TGTGCCACCAGGAGGACAGGGTTGGTCCGGGAGCTGTTTTTT. This encodes CATRRTGLVRELFF.

This clonotype was observed many times. The CDR3 DNA reads as TGTGCCAGCAGTGGGTTATACGAGCAGTACGTC. Translating gives CASSGLYEQYV. The chain is built from TRBV28 and TRBJ2-7; D ambiguous. This CDR3 region has 11 residues. The V and J ends lost 5 bases and 4 bases respectively, with 6 bases between them. Germline CDR1 MDHEN, CDR2 SYDVKM.

The rearrangement joins TRBV19 to TRBJ2-1; TRBD1 is a possible D gene (6 bases). This CDR3 is built from 15 residues. The germline gives CDR1 LNHDA, CDR2 SQIVND (reference sequence). The germline V and J ends were trimmed by 6 bases and 10 bases, with 22 bases remaining between them. The CDR3 loop is CASRVQGNPLLEQFF. The CDR3 DNA is TGTGCCAGTAGGGTACAGGGAAATCCGCTGCTGGAGCAGTTCTTC.

The chain recombines TRBV10-3 with TRBJ1-2, with a tentative D call TRBD1 (6 bases). The V end lost 3 bases, the J end lost 8 bases, and 13 bases lay between the germline ends. In germline, CDR1 is ENHRY, CDR2 SYGVKD. The CDR3 consists of 13 residues. CDR3 residues: CAISETGRAGYTF. CDR3 in DNA: TGTGCCATCAGTGAAACAGGGAGGGCCGGCTACACCTTC.

This clonotype was counted a few times. V usage is TRBV6-5 and J usage is TRBJ2-7; D unresolved. The CDR3 extends over 11 amino acids. Germline CDR1 MNHEY, CDR2 SVGAGI. CDR3 in amino acids: CVCGSAYEQYV. DNA for the CDR3: TGTGTCTGCGGCTCCGCCTACGAGCAGTACGTC.

V usage is TRBV6-5 and J usage is TRBJ2-3; TRBD2 might be the D (5 bases). Germline V gene lookup returns CDR1 MNHEY and CDR2 SVGAGI. Trimming took 5 bases from V and 6 from J, leaving 12 bases between them. The CDR3 loop spans 13 amino acids. The chain's CDR3 is CASSPPGGDTQYF. The CDR3 coding sequence is TGTGCCAGCAGTCCACCCGGCGGGGATACGCAGTATTTT.

This clonotype turned up a few times. J is TRBJ2-4 and V is TRBV5-4; 9 bases fit TRBD2. V dropped 0 bases and J dropped 13; count of bases not matched to a gene: 8. Germline V CDR1 and CDR2: SGHNT, YYREEE (reference sequence). The CDR3 extends over 14 amino acids. Written as DNA, the CDR3 is TGTGCCAGCAGCTTGGGAGGGGCCAGCGGGGGGCAGTACTTC. Amino acid sequence: CASSLGGASGGQYF.

This clonotype showed up many times. This chain connects TRBV2 to TRBJ2-1; TRBD2 matches 14 bases. V lost 6 bases, J lost 1 base, and 5 bases stayed unmatched. The CDR3 consists of 17 residues. The V gene's germline CDR1 is SNHLY and CDR2 FYNNEI. The CDR3 loop reads CASRGGTSGGSYNEQFF. CDR3 nucleotide sequence: TGTGCCAGCAGGGGTGGGACTAGCGGGGGTTCCTACAATGAGCAGTTCTTC.

The chain has TRBV7-2 and TRBJ2-6; D is unclear. V was cut by 8 bases and J by 0 bases, with 8 bases left in between. The CDR3 spans 14 residues. Looked up from germline, CDR1 is SGHTA and CDR2 is FQGNSA. The CDR3, as DNA: TGTGCCAGCGGACGGAACTCTGGGGCCAACGTCCTGACTTTC. This encodes CASGRNSGANVLTF.

V usage is TRBV5-5 and J usage is TRBJ2-7; the match to TRBD1 covers 7 bases. Germline lookup yields CDR1 SGHKS and CDR2 YYEKEE (reference sequence). The V segment lost 2 bases and the J segment 2 bases; nucleotides outside the gene matches: 13. The CDR3 sequence is 17 residues long. The DNA for the CDR3 is TGTGCCAGCAGCTTACAATATGGGACAGTAACTACCTACGAGCAGTACGTC. Its translation is CASSLQYGTVTTYEQYV.

There are a few counts of this clonotype. The chain couples TRBV6-6 to TRBJ1-1; 11 nucleotides match TRBD1. Germline CDR1 MNHNY, CDR2 SVGAGI (reference sequence). CDR3 length: 13 amino acids. Trimming at V came to 7 bases and at J to 4 bases, leaving 2 bases not matched to a gene. CDR3 sequence: CASTGTGGTEAFF. The CDR3 DNA reads TGTGCCAGCACCGGGACAGGGGGCACTGAAGCTTTCTTT.

This clonotype has a handful of counts. This sequence joins TRBV5-1 and TRBJ2-2, with 8 bases matching TRBD1. The trim removed 2 bases at V and 4 bases at J, leaving 7 bases unmatched. The germline gives CDR1 SGHRS, CDR2 YFSETQ. CDR3 size: 16 residues. CDR3 bases: TGCGCCAGCAGCTTAATCCAGGGGGCGCGCACCGGGGAGCTGTTTTTT. This codes for CASSLIQGARTGELFF.

This clonotype was counted a few times. The V and J genes are TRBV20-1 and TRBJ2-6, with 8 bases that match TRBD2. J lost 2 bases, V lost 5 bases, and 8 bases had no gene match. The germline gives CDR1 DFQATT, CDR2 SNEGSKA (reference sequence). The CDR3 is 16 amino acids. The chain's CDR3 is CSAPSGGGPGANVLTF. For the CDR3, the DNA is TGCAGTGCTCCTTCCGGGGGGGGCCCTGGGGCCAACGTCCTGACTTTC.

This clonotype was detected only a few times. The CDR3 nucleotides read TGCGCCAGCAGCTTGGAGACAGGTTACGAGCAGTACGTC. Translation gives CASSLETGYEQYV. V gene TRBV5-1 combines with J gene TRBJ2-7, with D maybe TRBD1 (6 bases). Germline V lookup: CDR1 SGHRS, CDR2 YFSETQ. Trimming removed 0 bases from V and 4 bases from J, with 8 bases in between. CDR3 length: 13 amino acids.

This clonotype was recorded a few times. The V gene is TRBV20-1, the J gene TRBJ2-7; D unresolved. Germline lookup yields CDR1 DFQATT and CDR2 SNEGSKA (reference sequence). CDR3 length equals 14 residues. V was trimmed by 0 bases and J by 2 bases, leaving 11 bases between them. This CDR3 reads CSARDRSGPYEQYV. In DNA form, the CDR3 reads TGCAGTGCTAGAGATAGGTCCGGTCCCTACGAGCAGTACGTC.

The V and J genes are TRBV7-8 and TRBJ2-3; D may be TRBD2 (7 bases). The CDR3 consists of 14 residues. The germline gives CDR1 SGHVS, CDR2 FQNEAQ. Trimming removed 7 bases from V and 5 bases from J, with 16 bases in between. The DNA of the CDR3 is TGTGCCAGCACCCCCCTAGGGGGGGGAGATACGCAGTATTTT. As protein: CASTPLGGGDTQYF.

Only a few counts were recorded for this clonotype. The V and J genes are TRBV6-2 or TRBV6-3 and TRBJ2-1; 9 bases agree with TRBD2. This CDR3 comprises 16 residues. Per the germline V gene, CDR1 is MNHEY and CDR2 is SVGEGT. V lost 1 base and J lost 9; bases outside the gene matches: 10. The CDR3 DNA follows: TGTGCCAGCAGTTACTTCTTTAGCGGGGGTATCGGTGAGCAGTTCTTC. Its translation is CASSYFFSGGIGEQFF.